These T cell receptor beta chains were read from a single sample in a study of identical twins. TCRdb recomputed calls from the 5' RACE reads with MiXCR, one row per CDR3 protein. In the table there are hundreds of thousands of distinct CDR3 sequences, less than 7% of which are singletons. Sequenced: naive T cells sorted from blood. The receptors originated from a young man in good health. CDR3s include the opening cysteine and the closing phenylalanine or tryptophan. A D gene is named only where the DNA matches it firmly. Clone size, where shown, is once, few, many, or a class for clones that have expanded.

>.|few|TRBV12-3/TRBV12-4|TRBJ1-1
CASSRNSVNTEAFF
TGTGCCAGCAGCCGAAACTCCGTGAACACTGAAGCTTTCTTT
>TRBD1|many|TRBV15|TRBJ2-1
CATSLDRGIWDEQFF
TGTGCCACCAGCCTCGACAGGGGGATCTGGGATGAGCAGTTCTTC
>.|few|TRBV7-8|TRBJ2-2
CASSLEIRHTGELFF
TGTGCCAGCAGCTTAGAGATTAGACACACCGGGGAGCTGTTTTTT
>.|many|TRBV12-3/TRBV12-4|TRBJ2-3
CASSSDTDTDTQYF
TGTGCCAGCAGTTCGGACACTGACACTGATACGCAGTATTTT
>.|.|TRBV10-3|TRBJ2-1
CAISGGGQGKNVRDEQFF
TGTGCCATCAGTGGGGGAGGTCAGGGAAAGAACGTTCGGGATGAGCAGTTCTTC
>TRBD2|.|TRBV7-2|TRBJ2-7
CASSLAGTSPYEQYF
TGTGCCAGCAGCTTAGCCGGGACTAGCCCCTACGAGCAGTACTTC
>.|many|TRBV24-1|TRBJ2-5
CATSEGVHQETQYF
TGTGCCACCAGTGAAGGGGTCCACCAAGAGACCCAGTACTTC
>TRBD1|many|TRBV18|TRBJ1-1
CASSPQGVNTEAFF
TGTGCCAGCTCACCGCAGGGGGTGAACACTGAAGCTTTCTTT
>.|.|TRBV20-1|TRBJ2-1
CSATLADLYNEQFF
TGCAGTGCTACCTTAGCGGACCTCTACAATGAGCAGTTCTTC
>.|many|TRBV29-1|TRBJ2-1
CSAPSEGEQFF
TGCAGCGCTCCTAGTGAAGGTGAGCAGTTCTTC
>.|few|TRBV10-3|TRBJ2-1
CAIGAQGRNEQFF
TGTGCCATCGGGGCGCAGGGTAGAAATGAGCAGTTCTTC
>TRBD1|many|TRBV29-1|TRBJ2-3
CSVKTGGADTQYF
TGCAGCGTTAAGACAGGGGGCGCAGATACGCAGTATTTT
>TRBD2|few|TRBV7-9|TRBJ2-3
CASSVPSGRVYTQYF
TGTGCCAGCAGCGTCCCTAGCGGGAGGGTATATACGCAGTATTTT
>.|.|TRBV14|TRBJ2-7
CASSHRGMAGSYEQYF
TGTGCCAGCAGCCATCGGGGGATGGCGGGATCATACGAGCAGTACTTC
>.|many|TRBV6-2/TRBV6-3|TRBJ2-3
CASSYGQTTFSTDTQYF
TGTGCCAGCAGCTACGGACAGACAACTTTTAGCACAGATACGCAGTATTTT
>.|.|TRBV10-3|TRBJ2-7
CAVRGTGYEQYF
TGTGCCGTGCGCGGGACCGGCTACGAGCAGTACTTC
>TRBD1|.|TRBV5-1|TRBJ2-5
CASSHGDSQETQYF
TGCGCCAGCAGCCACGGGGACAGCCAAGAGACCCAGTACTTC
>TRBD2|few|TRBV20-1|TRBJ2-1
CSAEIAGGYNEQFF
TGCAGTGCCGAGATAGCGGGAGGCTACAATGAGCAGTTCTTC
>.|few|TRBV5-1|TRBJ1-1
CASRPDHNVGEAFF
TGCGCCAGCAGACCGGATCACAACGTTGGTGAAGCTTTCTTT
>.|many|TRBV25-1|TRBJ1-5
CASSDGSQGLYQPQHF
TGTGCCAGCAGTGATGGTTCGCAGGGGCTGTATCAGCCCCAGCATTTT
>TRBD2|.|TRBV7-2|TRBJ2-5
CASSPGGGTQYF
TGTGCCAGCAGCCCCGGGGGGGGAACCCAGTACTTC
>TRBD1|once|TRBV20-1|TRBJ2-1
CSARRQGRTDEQFF
TGCAGTGCTAGAAGACAGGGGCGAACAGATGAGCAGTTCTTC
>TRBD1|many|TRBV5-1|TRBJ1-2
CASSTTGGNYGYTF
TGCGCCAGCAGCACAACAGGGGGAAACTATGGCTACACCTTC
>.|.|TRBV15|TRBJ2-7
CATSRVRAGELYEQYF
TGTGCCACCAGCAGAGTCAGAGCAGGGGAACTCTACGAGCAGTACTTC
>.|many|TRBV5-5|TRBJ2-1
CASSLGESSYNEQFF
TGTGCCAGCAGCTTGGGCGAGAGCTCCTACAATGAGCAGTTCTTC
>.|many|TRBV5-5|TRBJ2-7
CASSLRVSYEQYF
TGTGCCAGCAGCTTGAGAGTTTCGTACGAGCAGTACTTC
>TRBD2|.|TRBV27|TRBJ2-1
CASSLFGTSGSFPQQQFF
TGTGCCAGCAGTTTATTTGGGACTAGCGGGAGCTTCCCACAGCAGCAGTTCTTC
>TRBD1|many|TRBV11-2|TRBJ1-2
CASSTRTGVYGYTF
TGTGCCAGCAGCACCCGGACAGGCGTCTATGGCTACACCTTC
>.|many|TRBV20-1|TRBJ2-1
CSASGGNNEQFF
TGCAGTGCTAGTGGTGGGAACAATGAGCAGTTCTTC
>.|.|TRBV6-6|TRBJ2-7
CASARSREQYF
TGTGCCAGCGCAAGGAGCCGGGAGCAGTACTTC